This record covers a single TCR beta chain. Its antigen remains unidentified. Deletions cut 3 bases from V and 1 base from J, with 9 bases between. There are 15 residues in the CDR3. CDR1 and CDR2 (germline): SGHVS, FQNEAQ. A modified ARM-PCR protocol with three rounds of nested PCR amplified TCRbeta. TCRdb independently ran MiXCR on the multiplex PCR reads; one entry per CDR3 protein. The table shows 50,000 or so distinct CDR3 sequences, with around three quarters occurring only once. The data were taken from a study of tumor and adjacent non-tumor tissue in lung cancer. The overall study: Stage I to III disease affected ten to eleven men and 5 women aged about 30 to 85. On average, productive TCRbeta reads reached roughly 3.9 million per sample.

Study-wide results and caveats: Tumor repertoires had a smaller top 100 clone share than normal lung. Compared with tumor, normal lung showed significantly lower TCR diversity.

No cell sorting was done before RNA was extracted from the tissue. Distant lung tissue was collected more than 3 cm away from the tumor edge. The rearrangement joins TRBV7-8 to TRBJ2-2; TRBD1 might be the D (5 bases). The origin of this receptor is a woman aged 60-75 years with non-small cell lung cancer. Sequencing was done on a sample of distant non-tumor lung tissue. The CDR3 nucleotides read TGTGCCAGCAGCTTTACAGGTTGGAACACCGGGGAGCTGTTTTTT. Protein product: CASSFTGWNTGELFF.